The 5 T cell receptor beta chains given below trace back to one sample, sequenced in a study of graft-versus-host responses after intestinal transplantation. The antigens of these receptors remain unknown. Profiling relied on immunoSEQ multiplex PCR, and the TCRdb table lists in-frame clones only, not all of them. The sample holds more than 100,000 clones, approximately 95% seen once. The specimen comprised unstimulated CD4+ T cells sorted from spleen or lymph node cells, sampled before intestinal transplant. Receptor source: a human donor who received an intestinal transplant.

The chain employs TRBV7-6 and TRBJ2-5, with D unresolved. The CDR3 is 13 amino acids. The V gene lost 5 bases and the J gene lost 1 base, with 8 bases spanning the gap. Germline V CDR1 and CDR2: SGHVS, FNYEAQ. CDR3 residues: CASSRIPQETQYF. DNA for the CDR3: TGTGCCAGCAGCCGGATCCCCCAAGAGACCCAGTACTTC.

This chain links TRBV5-4 with TRBJ2-7; 8 nucleotides agree with TRBD2. The CDR3 has 15 residues. After removal of 1 base from V and 2 bases from J, the junction contained 5 bases not matched to a gene. In germline, CDR1 is SGHNT, CDR2 YYREEE (reference sequence). CDR3 DNA: TGTGCCAGCAGCTTGTGGAGTAGCGGGGCCTACGAGCAGTACTTC. Translation: CASSLWSSGAYEQYF.

The CDR3 nucleotides are TGTGCCAGCAGCTTTAGGGGCTGGAGCTCCTACAATGAGCAGTTCTTC. Its protein is CASSFRGWSSYNEQFF. The rearrangement links TRBV7-3 to TRBJ2-1, with a tentative D call TRBD1 (5 bases). Per the germline V gene, CDR1 is SGHTA and CDR2 is FQGTGA. The V and J ends lost 3 bases and 0 bases respectively, with 12 bases between them. The CDR3 is 16 amino acids.

This sequence joins TRBV14 and TRBJ2-7; no firm D call. Germline V gives CDR1 SGHDN, CDR2 FVKESK. The CDR3 sequence is 14 residues long. V lost 1 base and J lost 0, with 7 bases in between. The CDR3 is CASSQGRVSYEQYF. The CDR3 region has the DNA TGTGCCAGCAGCCAAGGCAGAGTCTCCTACGAGCAGTACTTC.

V usage is TRBV5-1 and J usage is TRBJ1-1, with D unresolved. This CDR3 is built from 14 residues. The V and J ends lost 3 bases and 1 base respectively, with 10 bases between them. CDR1 is SGHRS, CDR2 YFSETQ, per germline. CDR3 loop: CASSYQTANTEAFF. The DNA for the CDR3 is TGCGCCAGCAGCTATCAAACAGCGAACACTGAAGCTTTCTTT. Looking up the rest from reference TRBV5-1 and TRBJ1-1 gives the full variable domain: KAGVTQTPRYLIKTRGQQVTLSCSPISGHRSVSWYQQTPGQGLQFLFEYFSETQRNKGNFPGRFSGRQFSNSRSEMNVSTLELGDSALYLCASSYQTANTEAFFGQGTRLTVV.